These T cell receptor beta chains were read from a single sample in a study of blood T cell repertoires in COVID-19. Data came from immunoSEQ multiplex PCR; TCRdb stores just in-frame clones and leaves some out. Found here are 250,000 to 300,000 clones, about 91% of them singletons; the top ten hold 6.9%. Sequenced material: peripheral blood. These receptors were collected from a woman in her 30s who had recovered from COVID-19. CDR3s include the opening cysteine and the closing phenylalanine or tryptophan. A D gene is named only where the DNA matches it firmly. Clone size is given for some rows only: seen once, a few or many times, or a class if the clone is expanded.

TRBD2	-	TRBV4-1	TRBJ2-4	CASSQVSGGGAHIQYF	TGCGCCAGCAGCCAAGTATCAGGCGGGGGGGCGCACATTCAGTACTTC
-	-	TRBV7-9	TRBJ1-1	CASSLVGAEAFF	TGTGCCAGCAGCTTAGTGGGAGCTGAAGCTTTCTTT
-	-	TRBV5-1	TRBJ1-3	CASSVAPVQSSGNTIYF	TGCGCCAGCAGCGTAGCCCCCGTTCAAAGCTCTGGAAACACCATATATTTT
TRBD1	-	TRBV6-4	TRBJ2-3	CASSRTGRSSTDTQYF	TGTGCCAGCAGTAGGACAGGTCGTTCTAGCACAGATACGCAGTATTTT
TRBD1	-	TRBV27	TRBJ2-2	CASKLGTVRTGELFF	TGTGCCAGCAAATTGGGGACAGTCAGGACCGGGGAGCTGTTTTTT
TRBD1	once	TRBV4-1	TRBJ1-4	CASSQDWAGGTSTNEKLFF	TGCGCCAGCAGCCAAGACTGGGCAGGGGGGACTTCAACTAATGAAAAACTGTTTTTT
TRBD2	-	TRBV6-2/TRBV6-3	TRBJ2-1	CASSYGSGGTYNEQFF	TGTGCCAGCAGTTACGGTAGCGGGGGAACCTACAATGAGCAGTTCTTC
-	-	TRBV3-1/TRBV3-2	TRBJ1-3	CASSQEGQLPGNTIYF	TGTGCCAGCAGCCAGGAAGGACAGCTCCCTGGAAACACCATATATTTT
TRBD2	-	TRBV18	TRBJ2-7	CASSSSILRELAGGRPKSEQYF	TGTGCCAGCTCATCGTCTATTCTGCGAGAACTAGCGGGGGGCCGACCCAAGAGCGAGCAGTACTTC
-	few	TRBV5-1	TRBJ2-3	CASSLAGDPPYDTQYF	TGCGCCAGCAGCTTGGCAGGGGACCCTCCCTATGATACGCAGTATTTT
TRBD1	-	TRBV28	TRBJ1-6	CASSLDRASNSPLHF	TGTGCCAGCAGTCTTGACAGGGCGTCGAATTCACCCCTCCACTTT
-	-	TRBV2	TRBJ2-1	CASSDTAVGEQFF	TGTGCCAGCAGTGATACCGCGGTTGGTGAGCAGTTCTTC
TRBD1	-	TRBV18	TRBJ2-2	CASSYGQGNTGELFF	TGTGCCAGCTCTTACGGACAGGGGAACACCGGGGAGCTGTTTTTT
-	-	TRBV7-9	TRBJ2-7	CASSLGRDHHEQYF	TGTGCCAGCAGCTTAGGCAGGGATCACCACGAGCAGTACTTC
TRBD1	-	TRBV9	TRBJ1-6	CASSVFSTGDNSPLHF	TGTGCCAGCAGCGTGTTTTCGACAGGGGATAATTCACCCCTCCACTTT
-	-	TRBV28	TRBJ2-5	CASSPSGHTETQYF	TGTGCCAGCAGTCCCTCCGGACATACGGAGACCCAGTACTTC
TRBD1	-	TRBV7-3	TRBJ2-1	CASSPRAGGLGSYNEQFF	TGTGCCAGCAGCCCAAGGGCAGGGGGCTTAGGTTCCTACAATGAGCAGTTCTTC
-	-	TRBV24-1	TRBJ1-2	CATSDPTVEGYTF	TGTGCCACCAGTGATCCGACCGTGGAGGGCTACACCTTC
TRBD2	once	TRBV4-2	TRBJ2-1	CASSQDVSGGLYNEQFF	TGTGCCAGCAGCCAAGATGTCAGCGGGGGGCTCTACAATGAGCAGTTCTTC
-	-	TRBV6-4	TRBJ2-3	CASGEADTQYF	TGTGCCAGCGGGGAGGCAGATACGCAGTATTTT
-	-	TRBV4-2	TRBJ2-6	CASATELSGANVLTF	TGTGCCAGCGCGACTGAGCTTTCTGGGGCCAACGTCCTGACTTTC
TRBD1	-	TRBV2	TRBJ1-4	CASSPRGQGKLFF	TGTGCCAGCAGCCCTCGAGGACAGGGGAAACTGTTTTTT
TRBD1	-	TRBV5-4	TRBJ2-1	CASSPGQYNEQFF	TGTGCCAGCAGCCCGGGACAGTACAATGAGCAGTTCTTC
-	-	TRBV18	TRBJ2-7	CASSVLRESHEQYF	TGTGCCAGCTCAGTTCTGAGAGAATCCCACGAGCAGTACTTC
-	-	TRBV6-5	TRBJ1-2	CASSATTGYGYTF	TGTGCCAGCAGCGCTACCACAGGGTATGGCTACACCTTC
TRBD1	-	TRBV6-5	TRBJ1-1	CASGTGLWGTEAFF	TGTGCCAGCGGGACAGGGTTGTGGGGCACTGAAGCTTTCTTT
-	-	TRBV6-5	TRBJ1-2	CASSYYQGNGYTF	TGTGCCAGCAGTTACTATCAGGGGAATGGCTACACCTTC
TRBD1	-	TRBV19	TRBJ2-3	CASGTGTDTQYF	TGTGCCAGCGGGACAGGCACAGATACGCAGTATTTT
TRBD1	-	TRBV30	TRBJ2-1	CAWKRQGYGNEQFF	TGTGCCTGGAAGAGACAGGGGTATGGTAATGAGCAGTTCTTC
TRBD2	once	TRBV5-1	TRBJ2-7	CASSWSSGGAYEQYF	TGCGCCAGCAGCTGGTCTAGCGGGGGAGCCTACGAGCAGTACTTC
TRBD2	-	TRBV5-5	TRBJ2-7	CASRGEGSPIYEQYF	TGTGCCAGCAGGGGGGAGGGATCGCCAATCTACGAGCAGTACTTC
TRBD1	-	TRBV18	TRBJ2-7	CASSPPGQSREQYF	TGTGCCAGCTCACCTCCGGGACAGAGCCGCGAGCAGTACTTC
-	-	TRBV6-5	TRBJ2-7	CASSYLGGAGYEQYF	TGTGCCAGCAGTTACTTGGGGGGGGCGGGATACGAGCAGTACTTC
-	-	TRBV28	TRBJ2-7	CASMVGDMGTYEQYF	TGTGCCAGCATGGTTGGGGACATGGGGACCTACGAGCAGTACTTC
TRBD1	-	TRBV2	TRBJ2-1	CASSRGQGAYNEQFF	TGTGCCAGCAGTCGGGGACAGGGGGCCTACAATGAGCAGTTCTTC
TRBD1	-	TRBV4-2	TRBJ1-3	CASSRDRGKGNTIYF	TGTGCCAGCAGCCGGGACAGGGGGAAAGGAAACACCATATATTTT
-	-	TRBV7-3	TRBJ1-1	CASSLMEAANTEAFF	TGTGCCAGCAGCTTAATGGAAGCGGCTAACACTGAAGCTTTCTTT
TRBD1	-	TRBV28	TRBJ1-5	CASSLTRQGSNQPQHF	TGTGCCAGCAGTTTGACCCGACAGGGTAGCAATCAGCCCCAGCATTTT
-	-	TRBV19	TRBJ2-1	CASSIRAGLYNEQFF	TGTGCCAGTAGTATAAGAGCGGGCCTATACAATGAGCAGTTCTTC
TRBD1	-	TRBV4-2	TRBJ1-1	CASSQDGGQGATEAFF	TGTGCCAGCAGCCAAGATGGTGGTCAGGGGGCCACTGAAGCTTTCTTT
-	-	TRBV3-1/TRBV3-2	TRBJ2-1	CASSRAAAEQFF	TGTGCCAGCAGTCGCGCGGCAGCTGAGCAGTTCTTC
TRBD2	-	TRBV5-1	TRBJ2-3	CASSLGLAGITDTQYF	TGCGCCAGCAGCTTGGGCCTAGCGGGGATCACAGATACGCAGTATTTT
-	-	TRBV4-2	TRBJ2-2	CASSQDGAAGANTGELFF	TGTGCCAGCAGCCAAGATGGGGCGGCAGGCGCGAACACCGGGGAGCTGTTTTTT
TRBD1	-	TRBV28	TRBJ1-1	CASSLTGGAPEAFF	TGTGCCAGCAGCCTTACAGGGGGCGCCCCTGAAGCTTTCTTT
TRBD1	-	TRBV11-2	TRBJ2-7	CASSFFPVYPGQGSDEQYF	TGTGCCAGCAGCTTTTTTCCGGTGTATCCGGGACAGGGGAGCGACGAGCAGTACTTC
TRBD2	once	TRBV4-3	TRBJ2-5	CASSQDLSSGGAFYQETQYF	TGCGCCAGCAGCCAAGACCTCTCTAGCGGGGGGGCCTTTTACCAAGAGACCCAGTACTTC
TRBD2	few	TRBV6-6	TRBJ2-5	CASSTAGLLKTQYF	TGTGCCAGCTCCACGGCGGGACTACTCAAGACCCAGTACTTC
-	-	TRBV27	TRBJ2-3	CASSDTRTQYF	TGTGCCAGCAGTGACACAAGGACGCAGTATTTT
TRBD1	-	TRBV19	TRBJ2-1	CASSIWDRVQGEQFF	TGTGCCAGTAGTATATGGGACAGGGTGCAAGGTGAGCAGTTCTTC
-	-	TRBV6-5	TRBJ1-2	CASRSTVTNYGYTF	TGTGCCAGCAGATCCACAGTGACTAACTATGGCTACACCTTC
-	-	TRBV4-2	TRBJ1-5	CASSQEGASGNQPQHF	TGTGCCAGCAGCCAAGAGGGGGCGAGTGGGAATCAGCCCCAGCATTTT
-	-	TRBV19	TRBJ2-2	CASSTRGRTGELFF	TGTGCCAGTAGTACCAGGGGTAGAACCGGGGAGCTGTTTTTT
-	once	TRBV6-5	TRBJ2-3	CASSYAGASTDTQYF	TGTGCCAGCAGTTACGCGGGGGCTAGCACAGATACGCAGTATTTT
-	-	TRBV15	TRBJ2-3	CATSRDRGSTDTQYF	TGTGCCACCAGCAGAGATCGCGGGAGCACAGATACGCAGTATTTT
-	-	TRBV6-1	TRBJ1-1	CASSERDGEAGTEAFF	TGTGCCAGCAGTGAACGGGACGGGGAGGCGGGCACTGAAGCTTTCTTT
TRBD2	-	TRBV2	TRBJ2-7	CAGAGTSREQYF	TGTGCCGGAGCTGGGACTAGCCGCGAGCAGTACTTC
TRBD1	-	TRBV5-8	TRBJ1-4	CASSQGGRGANEKLFF	TGTGCCAGCAGCCAAGGAGGCAGGGGGGCTAATGAAAAACTGTTTTTT
-	-	TRBV5-5	TRBJ2-3	CASSLPLTGGTDTQYF	TGTGCCAGCAGCTTGCCCCTGACAGGAGGCACAGATACGCAGTATTTT
TRBD1	-	TRBV6-5	TRBJ1-1	CASSYWDRGTEAFF	TGTGCCAGCAGTTACTGGGACAGGGGCACAGAAGCTTTCTTT